Below, one T cell receptor (beta chain) is given with its context. No antigen is known for it. This entry is derived from a study of T cell responses to AZD1222 COVID-19 vaccine. Study in general: Pooling was applied to second doses at about 4 or about 12 weeks.

Profiling relied on immunoSEQ multiplex PCR, and the TCRdb table lists in-frame clones only, not all of them. The sample shows about 94,000 clones, around nine tenths of them seen only once. Points from the study as a whole: Donor demographics were predominantly white British with a female majority; clonal diversity may be underestimated.

Sequencing used peripheral blood, obtained on day 0 of AZD1222 vaccination. The receptor's source is an adult in good health.

CDR3 DNA sequence: TGTGCCAGCAGCGGACGCGGGACCAGGCCTTTGGGGGAGCTGTTTTTT. Translated: CASSGRGTRPLGELFF. V is TRBV21-1 and J is TRBJ2-2; the D call in the table, TRBD2, was not verified against the DNA. TRBV21-1 is a recognized pseudogene. CDR3 length: 16 residues.